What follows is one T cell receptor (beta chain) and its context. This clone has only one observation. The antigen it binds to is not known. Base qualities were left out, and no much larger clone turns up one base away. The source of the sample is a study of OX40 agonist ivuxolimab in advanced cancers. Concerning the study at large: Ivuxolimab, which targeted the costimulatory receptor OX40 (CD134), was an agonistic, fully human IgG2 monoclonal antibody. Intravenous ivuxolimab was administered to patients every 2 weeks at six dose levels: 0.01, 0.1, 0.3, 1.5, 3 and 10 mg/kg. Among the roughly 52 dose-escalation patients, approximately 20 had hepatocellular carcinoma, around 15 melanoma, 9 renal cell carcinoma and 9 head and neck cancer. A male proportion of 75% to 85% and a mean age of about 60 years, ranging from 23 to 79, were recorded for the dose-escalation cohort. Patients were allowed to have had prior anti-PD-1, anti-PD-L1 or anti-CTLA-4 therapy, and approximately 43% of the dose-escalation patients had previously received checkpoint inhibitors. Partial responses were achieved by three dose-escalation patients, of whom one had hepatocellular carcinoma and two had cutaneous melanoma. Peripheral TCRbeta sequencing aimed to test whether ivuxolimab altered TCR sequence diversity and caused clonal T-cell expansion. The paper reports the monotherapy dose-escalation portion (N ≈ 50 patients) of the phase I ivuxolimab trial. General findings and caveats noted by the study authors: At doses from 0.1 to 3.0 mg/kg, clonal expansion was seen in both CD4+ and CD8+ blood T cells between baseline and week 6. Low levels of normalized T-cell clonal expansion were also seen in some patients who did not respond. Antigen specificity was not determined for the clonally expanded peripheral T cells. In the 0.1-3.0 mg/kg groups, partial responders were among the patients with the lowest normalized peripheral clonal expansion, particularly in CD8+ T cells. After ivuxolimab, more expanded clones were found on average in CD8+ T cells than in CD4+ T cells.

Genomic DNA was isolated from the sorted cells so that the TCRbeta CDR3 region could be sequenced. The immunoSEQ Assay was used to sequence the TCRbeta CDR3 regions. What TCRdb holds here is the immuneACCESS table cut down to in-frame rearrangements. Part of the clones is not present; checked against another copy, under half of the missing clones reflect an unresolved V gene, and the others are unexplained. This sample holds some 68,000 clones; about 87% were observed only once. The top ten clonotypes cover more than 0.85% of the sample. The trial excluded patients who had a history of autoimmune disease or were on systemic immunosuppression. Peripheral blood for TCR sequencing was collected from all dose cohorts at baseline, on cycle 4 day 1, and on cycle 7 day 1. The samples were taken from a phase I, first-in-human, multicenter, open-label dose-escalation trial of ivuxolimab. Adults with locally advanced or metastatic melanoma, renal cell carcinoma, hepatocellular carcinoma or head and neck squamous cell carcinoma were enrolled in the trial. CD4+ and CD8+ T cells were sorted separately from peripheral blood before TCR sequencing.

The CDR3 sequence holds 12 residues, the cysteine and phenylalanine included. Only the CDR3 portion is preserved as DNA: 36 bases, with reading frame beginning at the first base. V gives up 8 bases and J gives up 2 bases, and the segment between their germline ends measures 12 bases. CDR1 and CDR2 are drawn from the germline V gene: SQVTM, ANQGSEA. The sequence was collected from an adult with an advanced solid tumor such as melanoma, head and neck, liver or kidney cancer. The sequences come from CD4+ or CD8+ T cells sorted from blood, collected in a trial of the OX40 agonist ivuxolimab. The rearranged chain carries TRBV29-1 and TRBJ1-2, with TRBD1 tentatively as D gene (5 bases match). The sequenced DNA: TGCAGCATACGGGACGGCAACTATGGCTACACCTTC. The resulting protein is CSIRDGNYGYTF.